Listed below are T cell receptor beta chains from one sample, sequenced in a study of shared clonotypes between healthy human individuals. Measured with immunoSEQ multiplex PCR; TCRdb has only the in-frame clones, and not every one. The sample includes 2 million to 2.5 million clones, 92% of them seen just once. The specimen was naive CD4+ T cells from PBMCs. The source of these receptors is a man aged 18 to 29 in good health. Some clones in this sample may be carry-over from other donors' samples. CDR3s include the opening cysteine and the closing phenylalanine or tryptophan. The order of the fields is clone size, D gene, CDR3 length, V gene, J gene, CDR3 DNA, CDR3 protein. A D gene is named only where the DNA matches it firmly. Where a row states a size, it is once, few, many or the class of an expanded clone; other rows omit it.

-	-	11	TRBV14	TRBJ2-5	TGTGCCAGCAGCCATAGAGAGACCCAGTACTTC	CASSHRETQYF
once	-	16	TRBV9	TRBJ2-6	TGTGCCAGCAGCGTAGTAGGTTCCTCTGGGGCCAACGTCCTGACTTTC	CASSVVGSSGANVLTF
-	TRBD1	16	TRBV5-1	TRBJ2-1	TGCGCCAGCAGCTTGGGGGACAGGGGCTCCTACAATGAGCAGTTCTTC	CASSLGDRGSYNEQFF
-	-	15	TRBV5-4	TRBJ1-3	TGTGCCAGCAGCCTTTTGACAGGATCTGGAAACACCATATATTTT	CASSLLTGSGNTIYF
-	-	15	TRBV7-3	TRBJ2-1	TGTGCCAGCAGCTTAATTCCGGACTTCTACAATGAGCAGTTCTTC	CASSLIPDFYNEQFF
-	-	15	TRBV15	TRBJ1-5	TGTGCCACCAGCAGAGACTGGGGGGGCAATCAGCCCCAGCATTTT	CATSRDWGGNQPQHF
-	TRBD1	13	TRBV6-5	TRBJ2-7	TGTGCCAGCAGACCCGGACAGGGGGGGGAGCAGTACTTC	CASRPGQGGEQYF
-	TRBD2	16	TRBV29-1	TRBJ2-3	TGCAGCGTTCGTGGGCTGACTAGCGGTCCCACAGATACGCAGTATTTT	CSVRGLTSGPTDTQYF
-	TRBD1	17	TRBV25-1	TRBJ1-2	TGTGCCAGCAGTACCCCCGGGACAGGGGGCCACCTGGGAGGCTACACCTTC	CASSTPGTGGHLGGYTF
-	-	13	TRBV7-9	TRBJ1-1	TGTGCCAGCAGCTTAGTGGGAGACACTGAAGCTTTCTTT	CASSLVGDTEAFF
-	-	18	TRBV27	TRBJ1-1	TGTGCCAGCAGTTTCTTATCTCCTCTTAGGACAGTTTTCGCTGAAGCTTTCTTT	CASSFLSPLRTVFAEAFF
-	-	15	TRBV29-1	TRBJ2-1	TGCAGCGCTAGAGGGGACCGACTAGGGGCTGATGAGCAGTTCTTC	CSARGDRLGADEQFF
-	-	14	TRBV18	TRBJ2-7	TGTGCCAGCTCACCAAAGGAGGGATCCGGGGAGCAGTACTTC	CASSPKEGSGEQYF
few	-	12	TRBV6-1	TRBJ1-2	TGTGCCAGCACGCCAGGGAGATATGGCTACACCTTC	CASTPGRYGYTF
-	-	16	TRBV29-1	TRBJ1-3	TGCAGCGTTGAAGACCCCGGGACTTACTCTGGAAACACCATATATTTT	CSVEDPGTYSGNTIYF
-	TRBD2	15	TRBV6-1	TRBJ2-1	TGTGCCAGCAGTGGAATAGCGGGAGGGCCCGATGAGCAGTTCTTC	CASSGIAGGPDEQFF
-	-	19	TRBV11-2	TRBJ2-3	TGTGCCAGCAGCTTCAGACGGGCAGGGCATGGTTTCAGCACAGATACGCAGTATTTT	CASSFRRAGHGFSTDTQYF
-	TRBD1	13	TRBV2	TRBJ2-7	TGTGCCAGCAGGGGACTCCAGGACAGGGGTCAGTACTTC	CASRGLQDRGQYF
few	-	13	TRBV30	TRBJ1-5	TGTGCCTGGAGCAATCAGGGAGATCAGCCCCAGCATTTT	CAWSNQGDQPQHF
-	-	14	TRBV4-2	TRBJ2-4	TGTGCCAGCAGCCAGAGGGACTCCAAAAACATTCAGTACTTC	CASSQRDSKNIQYF
-	-	14	TRBV2	TRBJ2-7	TGTGCCAGCAGTGAAGTCCGCGAAGCCTACGAGCAGTACTTC	CASSEVREAYEQYF
-	TRBD1	16	TRBV5-4	TRBJ1-3	TGTGCCAGCAGCGGGAAGCAGGGGGACTCTGGAAACACCATATATTTT	CASSGKQGDSGNTIYF
-	TRBD2	12	TRBV28	TRBJ2-2	TGTGCCAGCAGTTTAAGCGGGAGGGAGCTGTTTTTT	CASSLSGRELFF
-	-	13	TRBV2	TRBJ1-6	TGTGCCAGCAGTGAATACCGTAATTCACCCCTCCACTTT	CASSEYRNSPLHF
-	-	14	TRBV7-3	TRBJ2-7	TGTGCCAGCAGCCCGGGACCAGGGGCGAACGAGCAGTACTTC	CASSPGPGANEQYF
-	-	14	TRBV18	TRBJ1-5	TGTGCCAGCTCAATCGGGGTAAGGGCTCAGCCCCAGCATTTT	CASSIGVRAQPQHF
-	-	15	TRBV28	TRBJ1-2	TGTGCCAGCAGTTTTCGTGGGGGCCCCAACTATGGCTACACCTTC	CASSFRGGPNYGYTF
-	-	18	TRBV28	TRBJ1-3	TGTGCCAGCACACAGACCGGGACGGTCTCGACCACGGGAAACACCATATATTTT	CASTQTGTVSTTGNTIYF
few	-	14	TRBV4-1	TRBJ2-7	TGCGCCAGCAGCTACGGGCGGGGACCCTACGAGCAGTACTTC	CASSYGRGPYEQYF